What follows are 9 T cell receptor beta chains derived from one specimen sequenced in a study of OX40 agonist ivuxolimab in advanced cancers. TCRdb's table, derived via immunoSEQ multiplex PCR, lists solely in-frame clones and lacks some. The table has tens of thousands of clones, roughly four fifths seen once. The sequenced sample was CD4+ or CD8+ T cells sorted from blood, obtained in a trial of the OX40 agonist ivuxolimab. All receptors come from an adult with an advanced solid tumor such as melanoma, head and neck, liver or kidney cancer.

In this sample, this clone turned up a few times. This rearrangement joins TRBV10-3 to TRBJ1-6; D uncertain. The germline CDR1 and CDR2 sequences are ENHRY and SYGVKD. The CDR3 runs to 15 residues. Trimming left V 7 bases short and J 6 bases short, with 16 bases between. In nucleotides, the CDR3 is TGTGCCATCACCGAGAGGCAGGATATTAATTCACCCCTCCACTTT. Protein product: CAITERQDINSPLHF.

The chain links TRBV11-2 to TRBJ1-6; D is unresolved. The germline CDR1 and CDR2 sequences are SGHAT and FQNNGV. The CDR3 contains 16 residues. Deletions cut 1 base from V and 7 bases from J, with 14 bases between. In DNA form, the CDR3 reads TGTGCCAGCAGCTTAGCGGGGTGGCAGGCCAATTCACCCCTCCACTTT. Protein product: CASSLAGWQANSPLHF.

This rearrangement joins TRBV7-9 to TRBJ1-1; D might be TRBD1 (6 bases). The CDR3 has 15 amino acids. Germline lookup yields CDR1 SEHNR and CDR2 FQNEAQ (reference sequence). Trimming took off 1 base at V and 4 bases at J, with 13 bases between the two ends. The CDR3 DNA reads TGTGCCAGCAGCTTAGATCGGCAGGGGCCCACTGAAGCTTTCTTT. It encodes CASSLDRQGPTEAFF.

This chain uses TRBV4-2 with TRBJ1-4, with 8 positions matching TRBD1. The V segment lost 0 bases and the J segment 7 bases; nucleotides outside the gene matches: 7. Germline V CDR1 and CDR2: LGHNA, YNFKEQ. The CDR3 has 16 amino acids. The CDR3, as DNA: TGTGCCAGCAGCCAAGATAAGGGCAGGGGGCGTGAAAAACTGTTTTTT. Its translation is CASSQDKGRGREKLFF.

The V and J genes are TRBV7-9 and TRBJ1-1; the D gene is possibly TRBD1 (6 bases). This CDR3 comprises 14 residues. The V end lost 5 bases, the J end lost 1 base, and 11 bases lay between the germline ends. Germline V CDR1 and CDR2: SEHNR, FQNEAQ (reference sequence). The CDR3 loop is CASSSHRENTEAFF. Written as DNA, the CDR3 is TGTGCCAGCAGCAGCCACAGGGAGAACACTGAAGCTTTCTTT. Variable domain in full (rest from reference TRBV7-9 and TRBJ1-1): DTGVSQNPRHKITKRGQNVTFRCDPISEHNRLYWYRQTLGQGPEFLTYFQNEAQLEKSRLLSDRFSAERPKGSFSTLEIQRTEQGDSAMYLCASSSHRENTEAFFGQGTRLTVV.

This chain joins TRBV9 and TRBJ2-5; D unclear. Near its end, the DNA agrees better with TRBJ2-7, so the J call may be wrong. The length of the CDR3 is 13 residues. Germline-derived CDR1 and CDR2 are SGDLS and YYNGEE. In nucleotides, the CDR3 is TGTGCCAGCAGCGTCTTGGCAGGCTACGAGCAGTACTTC. Its translation: CASSVLAGYEQYF.

The chain is built from TRBV5-1 and TRBJ2-1; D is possibly TRBD1 (5 bases). Looked up from germline, CDR1 is SGHRS and CDR2 is YFSETQ. The CDR3 covers 13 residues. Deletions cut 4 bases from V and 8 bases from J, with 13 bases between. The CDR3 loop reads CASSRSGRDEQFF. The CDR3 DNA sequence: TGCGCCAGCAGCAGGTCAGGGCGTGATGAGCAGTTCTTC.

There are a few counts of this clone. The J gene is TRBJ2-5, the V gene TRBV11-2; D is tentatively TRBD1 or TRBD2 (6 bases each). There are 16 residues in the CDR3. V dropped 5 bases and J dropped 7 bases, with 23 bases sitting between them. The germline gives CDR1 SGHAT, CDR2 FQNNGV. CDR3 coding DNA: TGTGCCAGCAGCACATCTGGGGGGCCGCCCGTGGGGACCCAGTACTTC. Encoded protein: CASSTSGGPPVGTQYF.

V and J are TRBV4-3 and TRBJ1-1; D is perhaps TRBD1 (5 bases). V was cut by 2 bases and J by 5 bases, with 12 bases left in between. Germline V gives CDR1 LGHNA, CDR2 YSLEER. The CDR3 totals 14 residues. CDR3 DNA sequence: TGCGCCAGCAGCCAAACAGGCGGGGGAACTGAAGCTTTCTTT. Amino acid sequence: CASSQTGGGTEAFF.